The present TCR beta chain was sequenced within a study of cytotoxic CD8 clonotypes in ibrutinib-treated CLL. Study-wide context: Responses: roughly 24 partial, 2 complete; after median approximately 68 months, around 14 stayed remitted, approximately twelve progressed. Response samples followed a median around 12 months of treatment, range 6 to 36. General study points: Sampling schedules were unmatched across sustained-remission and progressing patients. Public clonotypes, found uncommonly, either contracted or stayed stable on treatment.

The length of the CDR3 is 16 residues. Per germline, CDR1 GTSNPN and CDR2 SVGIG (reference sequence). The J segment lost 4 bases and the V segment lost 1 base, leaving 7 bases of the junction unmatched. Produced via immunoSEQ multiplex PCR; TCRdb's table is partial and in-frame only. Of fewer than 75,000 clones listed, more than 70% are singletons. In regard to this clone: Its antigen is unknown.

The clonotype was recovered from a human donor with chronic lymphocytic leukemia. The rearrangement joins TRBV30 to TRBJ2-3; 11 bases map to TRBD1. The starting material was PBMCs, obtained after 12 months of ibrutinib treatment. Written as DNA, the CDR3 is TGTGCCTGGAGTGGCCCCGGGACAGGGGGTGCAGATACGCAGTATTTT. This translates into CAWSGPGTGGADTQYF.